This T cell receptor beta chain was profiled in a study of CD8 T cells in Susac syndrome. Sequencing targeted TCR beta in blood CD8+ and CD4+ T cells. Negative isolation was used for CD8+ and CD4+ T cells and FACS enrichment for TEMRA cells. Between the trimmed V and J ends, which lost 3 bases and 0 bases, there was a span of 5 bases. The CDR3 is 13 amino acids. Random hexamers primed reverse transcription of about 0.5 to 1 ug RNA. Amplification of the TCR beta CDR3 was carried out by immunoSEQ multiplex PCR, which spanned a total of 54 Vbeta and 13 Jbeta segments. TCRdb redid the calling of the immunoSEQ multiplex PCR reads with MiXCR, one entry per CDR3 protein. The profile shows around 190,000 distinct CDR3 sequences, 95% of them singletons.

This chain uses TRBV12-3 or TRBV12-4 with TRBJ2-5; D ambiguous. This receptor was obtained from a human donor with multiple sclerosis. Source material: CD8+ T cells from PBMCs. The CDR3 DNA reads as TGTGCCAGCAGTTTCCGGTACCAAGAGACCCAGTACTTC. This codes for CASSFRYQETQYF.